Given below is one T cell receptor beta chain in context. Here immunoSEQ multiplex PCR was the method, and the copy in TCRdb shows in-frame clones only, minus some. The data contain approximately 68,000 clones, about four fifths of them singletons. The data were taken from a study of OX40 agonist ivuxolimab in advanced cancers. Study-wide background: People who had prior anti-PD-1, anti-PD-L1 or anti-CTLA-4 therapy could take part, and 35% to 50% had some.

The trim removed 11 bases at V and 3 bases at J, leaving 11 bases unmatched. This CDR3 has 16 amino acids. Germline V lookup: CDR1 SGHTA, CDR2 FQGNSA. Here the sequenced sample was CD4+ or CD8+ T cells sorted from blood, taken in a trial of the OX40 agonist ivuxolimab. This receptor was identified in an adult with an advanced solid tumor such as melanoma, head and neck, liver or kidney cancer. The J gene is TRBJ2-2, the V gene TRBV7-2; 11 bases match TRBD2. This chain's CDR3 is CAGSSGRWSHTGELFF. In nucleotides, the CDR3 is TGTGCCGGCTCTAGCGGGAGGTGGTCTCACACCGGGGAGCTGTTTTTT.